This T cell receptor beta chain was recorded in a study of CD8 T cells in Susac syndrome. The study, taken as a whole, reports: Clonal CD8+ expansion in Susac was highest in TEMRA cells and active patients.

Sequencing of TCR beta was undertaken in CD8+ and CD4+ T cells derived from blood. The TEMRA cells underwent FACS enrichment, while the CD8+ and CD4+ T cells underwent negative isolation. In the case of this clonotype: Its antigen is still unknown.

V lost 6 bases and J 0 bases, leaving 11 bases between the germline ends. The CDR3 runs to 13 residues. Germline CDR1 DFQATT, CDR2 SNEGSKA (reference sequence). Random-hexamer reverse transcription was applied to roughly 0.5 to 1 ug RNA. Amplification of TCR beta CDR3 across 54 Vbeta and 13 Jbeta was performed with immunoSEQ multiplex PCR. Via MiXCR, TCRdb re-called the immunoSEQ multiplex PCR reads, giving one row per CDR3 protein. The repertoire holds around 80,000 distinct CDR3 sequences, with roughly 92% as singletons. This sequence was found in a human donor with Susac syndrome. The sample consisted of CD8+ T cells from PBMCs. The V and J genes are TRBV20-1 and TRBJ1-2; D gene unclear. The CDR3, as DNA: TGCAGTGCGAGGTTACAAGCTAACTATGGCTACACCTTC. It translates to CSARLQANYGYTF.